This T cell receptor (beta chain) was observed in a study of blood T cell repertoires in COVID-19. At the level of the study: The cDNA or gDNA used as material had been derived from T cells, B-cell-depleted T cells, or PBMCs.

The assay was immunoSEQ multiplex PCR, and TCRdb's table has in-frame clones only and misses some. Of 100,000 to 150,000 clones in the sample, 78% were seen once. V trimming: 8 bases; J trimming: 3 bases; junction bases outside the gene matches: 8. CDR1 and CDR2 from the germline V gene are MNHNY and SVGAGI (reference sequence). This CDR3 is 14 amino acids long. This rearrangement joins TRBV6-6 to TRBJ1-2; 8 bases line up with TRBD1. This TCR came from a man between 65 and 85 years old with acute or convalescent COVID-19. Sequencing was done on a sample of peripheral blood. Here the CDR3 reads CASLGAGGDYGYTF. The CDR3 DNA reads TGTGCCAGCCTCGGGGCAGGGGGCGACTATGGCTACACCTTC.